This T cell receptor beta chain was captured in a study of cytotoxic CD8 clonotypes in ibrutinib-treated CLL. Study in general: Investigators reported 24 partial and 2 complete responses; after median roughly 70 months, approximately 15 patients remained remitted and approximately twelve progressed. General study points: Elevated clonality accompanied ibrutinib response, with a return toward baseline values at progression. Sampling schedules were unmatched across sustained-remission and progressing patients. Treatment saw public clonotypes, which were uncommon, either contract or stay stable.

Germline loops: CDR1 SGHAT, CDR2 FQNNGV. This CDR3 is 14 amino acids long. Trimming took 5 bases from V and 4 from J, leaving 14 bases between them. The sample holds a few counts of this clone. The antigen remains undetermined. Sequencing used immunoSEQ multiplex PCR; TCRdb keeps in-frame clones, though not all of them. Found here are 300,000 or so clones, 67% of them singletons; the top ten hold approximately 6%. The chain joins TRBV11-2 to TRBJ1-2, with D unclear. The sample was PBMCs, taken after 36 months of ibrutinib treatment. The receptor's source is a human donor with chronic lymphocytic leukemia. The CDR3 loop reads CASSLVGGSYGYTF. The CDR3 nucleotides read TGTGCCAGCAGCCTGGTCGGAGGCAGCTATGGCTACACCTTC.